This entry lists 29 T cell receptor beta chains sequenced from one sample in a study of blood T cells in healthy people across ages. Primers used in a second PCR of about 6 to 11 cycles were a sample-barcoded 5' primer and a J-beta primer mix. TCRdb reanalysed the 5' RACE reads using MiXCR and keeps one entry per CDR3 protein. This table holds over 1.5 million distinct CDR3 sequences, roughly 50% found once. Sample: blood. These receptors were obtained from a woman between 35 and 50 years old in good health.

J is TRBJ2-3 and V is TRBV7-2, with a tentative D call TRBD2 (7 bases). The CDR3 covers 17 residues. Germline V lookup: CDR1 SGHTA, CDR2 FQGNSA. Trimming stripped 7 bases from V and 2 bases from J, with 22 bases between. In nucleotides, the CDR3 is TGTGCCAGCAACCCTAGTGGCAACGGGGGGCCCACAGATACGCAGTATTTT. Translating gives CASNPSGNGGPTDTQYF.

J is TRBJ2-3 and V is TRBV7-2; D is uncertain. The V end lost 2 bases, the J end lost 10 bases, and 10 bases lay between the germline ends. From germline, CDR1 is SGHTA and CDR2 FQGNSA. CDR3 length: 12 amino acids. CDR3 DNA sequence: TGTGCCAGCAGCTTAACATCCGGCTCGCAGTATTTT. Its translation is CASSLTSGSQYF.

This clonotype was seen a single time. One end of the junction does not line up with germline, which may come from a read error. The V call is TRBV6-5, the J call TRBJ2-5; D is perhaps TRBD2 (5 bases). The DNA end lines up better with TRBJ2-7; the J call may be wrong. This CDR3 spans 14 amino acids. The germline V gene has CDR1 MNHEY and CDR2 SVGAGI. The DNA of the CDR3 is TGTGCCGGCAGCCTGGAGACGGGATCCTACGAGCAGTACTTC. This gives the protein CAGSLETGSYEQYF.

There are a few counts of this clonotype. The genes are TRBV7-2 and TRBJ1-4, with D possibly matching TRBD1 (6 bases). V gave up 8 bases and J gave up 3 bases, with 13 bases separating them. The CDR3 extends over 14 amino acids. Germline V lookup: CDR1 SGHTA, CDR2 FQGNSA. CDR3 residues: CASCPGHSNEKLFF. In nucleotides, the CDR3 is TGTGCCAGCTGTCCGGGACACTCTAATGAAAAACTGTTTTTT.

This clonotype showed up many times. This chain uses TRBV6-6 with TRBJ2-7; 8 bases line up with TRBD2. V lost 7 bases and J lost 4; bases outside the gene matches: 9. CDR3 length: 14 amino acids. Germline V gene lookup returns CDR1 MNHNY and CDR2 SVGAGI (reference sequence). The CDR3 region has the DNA TGTGCCAGCAAGGCGGGGGGACCTGGTTACGAGCAGTACTTC. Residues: CASKAGGPGYEQYF.

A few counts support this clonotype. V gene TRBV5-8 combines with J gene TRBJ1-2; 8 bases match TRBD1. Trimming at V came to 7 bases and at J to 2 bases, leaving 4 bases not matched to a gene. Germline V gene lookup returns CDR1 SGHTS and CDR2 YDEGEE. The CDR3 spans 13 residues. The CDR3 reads CASLQGGNYGYTF. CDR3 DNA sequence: TGTGCCAGCCTACAGGGGGGCAACTATGGCTACACCTTC.

CDR3 residues: CASSPASGLTEAFF. The CDR3 DNA reads TGCGCCAGCAGTCCCGCCTCGGGGCTCACTGAAGCTTTCTTT. J is TRBJ1-1 and V is TRBV5-1; D is possibly TRBD1 (5 bases). The CDR3 contains 14 residues. Per germline, CDR1 SGHRS and CDR2 YFSETQ. V was shortened by 5 bases and J by 4 bases, with 15 bases between the two germline ends.

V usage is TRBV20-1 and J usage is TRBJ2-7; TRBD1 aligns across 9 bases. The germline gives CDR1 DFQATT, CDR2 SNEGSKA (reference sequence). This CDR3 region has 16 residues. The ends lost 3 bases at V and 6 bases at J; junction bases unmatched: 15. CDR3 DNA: TGCAGTGCTAGCGGAAGCATAGGGACAGGGTTGGGCGAGCAGTACTTC. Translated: CSASGSIGTGLGEQYF.

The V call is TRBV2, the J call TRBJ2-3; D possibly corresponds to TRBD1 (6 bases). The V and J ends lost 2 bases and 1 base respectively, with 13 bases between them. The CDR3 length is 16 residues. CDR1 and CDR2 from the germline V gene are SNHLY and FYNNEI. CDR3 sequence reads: CASSERGSKGTDTQYF. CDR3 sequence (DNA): TGTGCCAGCAGTGAAAGGGGGTCTAAAGGCACAGATACGCAGTATTTT.

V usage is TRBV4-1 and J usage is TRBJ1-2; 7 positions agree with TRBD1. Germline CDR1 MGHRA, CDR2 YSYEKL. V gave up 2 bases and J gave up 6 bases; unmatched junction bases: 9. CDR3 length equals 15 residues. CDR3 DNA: TGCGCCAGCAGCCAAACGACAGGGAGTAGCAATGGCTACACCTTC. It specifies CASSQTTGSSNGYTF.

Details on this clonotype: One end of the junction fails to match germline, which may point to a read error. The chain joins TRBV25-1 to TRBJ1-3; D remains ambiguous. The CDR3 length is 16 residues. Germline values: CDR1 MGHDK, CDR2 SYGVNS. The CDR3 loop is CASSESVPRTGNIIYF. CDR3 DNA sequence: TGTGCCAGCAGTGAATCTGTTCCCAGAACTGGAAACATCATATATTTT.

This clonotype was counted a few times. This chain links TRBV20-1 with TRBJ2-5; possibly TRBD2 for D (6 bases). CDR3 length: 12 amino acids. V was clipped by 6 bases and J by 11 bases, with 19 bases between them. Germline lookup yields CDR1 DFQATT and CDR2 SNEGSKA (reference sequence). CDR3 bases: TGCAGTGCCACAACACGGGGGAGTGAGCAGTACTTC. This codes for CSATTRGSEQYF.

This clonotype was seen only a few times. The CDR3 spells CSARTAYGYTF. The CDR3 region has the DNA TGCAGTGCTCGGACAGCCTATGGCTACACCTTC. The chain joins TRBV20-1 to TRBJ1-2, with TRBD1 as a possible D gene (6 bases). The length of the CDR3 is 11 residues. V dropped 5 bases and J dropped 4 bases, with 8 bases sitting between them. CDR1 is DFQATT, CDR2 SNEGSKA, per germline (reference sequence).

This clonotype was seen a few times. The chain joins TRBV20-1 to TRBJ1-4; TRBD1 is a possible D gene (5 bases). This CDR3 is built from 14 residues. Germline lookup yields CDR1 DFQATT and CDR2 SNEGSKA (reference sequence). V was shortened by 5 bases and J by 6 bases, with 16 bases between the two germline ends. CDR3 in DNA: TGCAGTGCTCAGGCGCCCAGGGTTTATGAAAAACTGTTTTTT. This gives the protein CSAQAPRVYEKLFF.

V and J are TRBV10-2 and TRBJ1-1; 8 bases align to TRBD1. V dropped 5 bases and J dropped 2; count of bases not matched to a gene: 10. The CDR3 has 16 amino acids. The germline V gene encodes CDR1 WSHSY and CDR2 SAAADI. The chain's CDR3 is CASSTGQGLFNTEAFF. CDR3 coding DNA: TGCGCCAGCAGTACAGGACAGGGACTGTTTAACACTGAAGCTTTCTTT.

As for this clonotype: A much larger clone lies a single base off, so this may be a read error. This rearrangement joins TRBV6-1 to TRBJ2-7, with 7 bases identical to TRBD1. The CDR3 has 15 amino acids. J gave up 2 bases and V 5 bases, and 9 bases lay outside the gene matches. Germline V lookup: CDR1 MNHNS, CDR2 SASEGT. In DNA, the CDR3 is TGTGCCAGCAGTCCCCGACAGGGAAGCCCCTACGAGCAGTACTTC. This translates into CASSPRQGSPYEQYF.

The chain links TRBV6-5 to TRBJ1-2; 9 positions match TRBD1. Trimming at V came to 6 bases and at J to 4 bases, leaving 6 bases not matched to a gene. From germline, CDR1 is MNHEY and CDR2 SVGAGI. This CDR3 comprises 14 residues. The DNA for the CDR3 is TGTGCCAGCAGAGACGGGGGACAGGGCTATGGCTACACCTTC. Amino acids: CASRDGGQGYGYTF.

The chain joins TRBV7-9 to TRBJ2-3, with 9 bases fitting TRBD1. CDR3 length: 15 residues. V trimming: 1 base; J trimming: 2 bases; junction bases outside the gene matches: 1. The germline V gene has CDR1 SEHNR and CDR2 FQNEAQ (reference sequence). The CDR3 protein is CASSLGDRDTDTQYF. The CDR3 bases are TGTGCCAGCAGCTTAGGGGACAGGGACACAGATACGCAGTATTTT.

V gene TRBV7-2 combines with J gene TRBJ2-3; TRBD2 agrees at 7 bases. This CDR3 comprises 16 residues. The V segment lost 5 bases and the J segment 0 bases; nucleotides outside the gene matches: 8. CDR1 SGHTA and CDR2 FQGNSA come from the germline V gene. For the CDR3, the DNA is TGTGCCAGCAGCAATGGGGACTATTATAGCACAGATACGCAGTATTTT. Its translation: CASSNGDYYSTDTQYF.

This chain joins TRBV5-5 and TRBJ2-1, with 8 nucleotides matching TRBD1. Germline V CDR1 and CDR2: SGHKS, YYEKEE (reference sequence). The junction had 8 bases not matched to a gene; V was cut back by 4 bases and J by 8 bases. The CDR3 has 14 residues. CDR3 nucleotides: TGTGCCAGCAGCAGGACAGGGTTTCTCGATGAGCAGTTCTTC. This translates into CASSRTGFLDEQFF.

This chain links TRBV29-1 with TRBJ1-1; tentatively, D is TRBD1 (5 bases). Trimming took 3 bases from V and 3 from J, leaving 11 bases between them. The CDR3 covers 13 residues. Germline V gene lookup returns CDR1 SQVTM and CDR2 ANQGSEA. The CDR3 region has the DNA TGCAGCGTTGAGAGGCGGGGGGACACTGAAGCTTTCTTT. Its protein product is CSVERRGDTEAFF. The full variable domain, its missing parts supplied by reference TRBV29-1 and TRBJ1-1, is SAVISQKPSRDICQRGTSLTIQCQVDSQVTMMFWYRQQPGQSLTLIATANQGSEATYESGFVIDKFPISRPNLTFSTLTVSNMSPEDSSIYLCSVERRGDTEAFFGQGTRLTVV.

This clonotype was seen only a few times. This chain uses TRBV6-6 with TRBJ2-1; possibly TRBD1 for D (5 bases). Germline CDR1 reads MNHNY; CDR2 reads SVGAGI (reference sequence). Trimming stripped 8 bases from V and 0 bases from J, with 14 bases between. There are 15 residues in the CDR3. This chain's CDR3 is CASADPGPSYNEQFF. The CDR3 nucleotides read TGTGCCAGCGCGGACCCAGGGCCCTCCTACAATGAGCAGTTCTTC.

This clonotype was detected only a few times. CDR3 residues: CSVEGDRGRKTQYF. The DNA for the CDR3 is TGCAGCGTTGAAGGGGACAGGGGGCGGAAGACCCAGTACTTC. The rearrangement uses TRBV29-1 and TRBJ2-5; 12 bases fit TRBD1. CDR1 and CDR2 from the germline V gene are SQVTM and ANQGSEA. The J segment lost 6 bases and the V segment lost 1 base, leaving 3 bases of the junction unmatched. This CDR3 has 14 amino acids.

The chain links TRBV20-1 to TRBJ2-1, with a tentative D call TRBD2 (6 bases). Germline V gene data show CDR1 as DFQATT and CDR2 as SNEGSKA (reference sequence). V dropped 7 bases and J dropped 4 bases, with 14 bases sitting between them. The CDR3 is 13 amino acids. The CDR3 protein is CSERTKNYNEQFF. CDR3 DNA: TGCAGTGAACGGACTAAAAATTACAATGAGCAGTTCTTC.

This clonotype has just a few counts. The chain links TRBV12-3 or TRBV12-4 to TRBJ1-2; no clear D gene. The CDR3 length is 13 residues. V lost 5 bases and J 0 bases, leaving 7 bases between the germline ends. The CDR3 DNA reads TGTGCCAGCAGTCACAGTCCTAACTATGGCTACACCTTC. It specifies CASSHSPNYGYTF.

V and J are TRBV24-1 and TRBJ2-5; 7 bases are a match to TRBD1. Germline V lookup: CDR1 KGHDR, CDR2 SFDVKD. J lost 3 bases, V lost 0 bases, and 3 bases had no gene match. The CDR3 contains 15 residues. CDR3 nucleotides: TGTGCCACCAGTGATTTGCAGGGACAGAAAGAGACCCAGTACTTC. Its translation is CATSDLQGQKETQYF.

The CDR3, as DNA: TGTGCCAGCAGCGAAGCCTATCCGACTAGCGGGGTGTCCTACAATGAGCAGTTCTTC. Protein product: CASSEAYPTSGVSYNEQFF. The rearrangement uses TRBV25-1 and TRBJ2-1; 11 nucleotides line up with TRBD2. This CDR3 region has 19 residues. Per the germline V gene, CDR1 is MGHDK and CDR2 is SYGVNS. V lost 6 bases and J lost 1; bases outside the gene matches: 14.

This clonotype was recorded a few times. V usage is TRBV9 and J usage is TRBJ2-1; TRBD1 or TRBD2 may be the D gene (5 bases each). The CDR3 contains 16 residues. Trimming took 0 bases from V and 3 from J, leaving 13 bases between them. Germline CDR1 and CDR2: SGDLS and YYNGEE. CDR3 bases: TGTGCCAGCAGCGTAGATCAAGGGACCCTCTACAATGAGCAGTTCTTC. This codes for CASSVDQGTLYNEQFF. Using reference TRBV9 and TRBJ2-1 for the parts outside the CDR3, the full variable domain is DSGVTQTPKHLITATGQRVTLRCSPRSGDLSVYWYQQSLDQGLQFLIQYYNGEERAKGNILERFSAQQFPDLHSELNLSSLELGDSALYFCASSVDQGTLYNEQFFGPGTRLTVL.

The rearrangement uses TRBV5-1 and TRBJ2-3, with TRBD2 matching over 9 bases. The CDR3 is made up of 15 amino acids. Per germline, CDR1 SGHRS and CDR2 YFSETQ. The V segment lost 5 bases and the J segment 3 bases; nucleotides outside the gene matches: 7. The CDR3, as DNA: TGCGCCAGCAGGCTAGCGGGAAGGGGAACAGATACGCAGTATTTT. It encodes CASRLAGRGTDTQYF. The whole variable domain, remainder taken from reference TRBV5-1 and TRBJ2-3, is KAGVTQTPRYLIKTRGQQVTLSCSPISGHRSVSWYQQTPGQGLQFLFEYFSETQRNKGNFPGRFSGRQFSNSRSEMNVSTLELGDSALYLCASRLAGRGTDTQYFGPGTRLTVL.